The TCR beta chain under discussion was sequenced for a study of blood T cells in healthy people across ages. Points from the study as a whole: Naive T cell percentage by flow cytometry tracked strongly with beta diversity. Estimates of total diversity, which came from one million sequenced T cells, were considered to be underestimates.

The V gene's germline CDR1 is DFQATT and CDR2 SNEGSKA (reference sequence). The CDR3 spans 12 residues. In the case of this clonotype: As yet, its antigen is unknown. With a much larger clone just one base away, this may be a read error.

A second about 7 to 11 cycle PCR used barcoded and J-beta primers. Each cDNA molecule, via a template-switch adaptor with 12 random nucleotides, was tagged. All samples yielded 2.5 million or more CDR3-containing paired-end reads. From the 5' RACE reads, TCRdb called clonotypes with MiXCR, one entry per CDR3 protein. Of 870,000 or so distinct CDR3 sequences listed, roughly 26% are singletons. The chain employs TRBV20-1 and TRBJ2-1; D uncertain. Sample: blood. The clonotype comes from an elderly woman in good health. CDR3 DNA: TGCAGTGCCATATTCATGAACAATGGGCAGTTCTTC. Translation: CSAIFMNNGQFF.